The text below deals with one T cell receptor beta chain. Its antigen is unidentified. Assay: immunoSEQ multiplex PCR; the TCRdb copy retains only in-frame clones and omits some. The sample lists 50,000 to 65,000 clones; 70% to 90% were seen once. Germline V lookup: CDR1 LGHNA, CDR2 YNFKEQ. V was pared by 0 bases and J by 3 bases, with 8 bases between. This CDR3 has 14 residues. These data originate in a study of OX40 agonist ivuxolimab in advanced cancers. Study results and limitations: At doses 0.1 to 3.0 mg/kg, CD4+ and CD8+ clones expanded.

This TCR came from an adult with an advanced solid tumor such as melanoma, head and neck, liver or kidney cancer. The chain combines TRBV4-2 with TRBJ1-1; the D is unclear. Here the sequenced sample was CD4+ or CD8+ T cells sorted from blood, taken in a trial of the OX40 agonist ivuxolimab. CDR3 residues: CASSQEFEDTEAFF. CDR3 DNA sequence: TGTGCCAGCAGCCAAGAATTCGAGGACACTGAAGCTTTCTTT.